Here is one T cell receptor beta chain with its context. What it binds is unknown. Germline loops: CDR1 GTSNPN, CDR2 SVGIG (reference sequence). This CDR3 region has 10 residues. With 5 bases removed from V and 5 bases from J, the gap between germline ends came to 6 bases. With random hexamers, reverse transcription was performed on about 0.5 to 1 ug of RNA. Coverage of TCR beta CDR3 amplification by immunoSEQ multiplex PCR extended to 54 Vbeta and 13 Jbeta. TCRdb re-called the immunoSEQ multiplex PCR reads through MiXCR, storing one row per CDR3 protein. The table shows just over 300,000 distinct CDR3 sequences, with just over 90% occurring only once. CD8+ and CD4+ T cells from blood underwent TCR beta sequencing, which was carried out in a high-throughput format. This record belongs to a study of CD8 T cells in Susac syndrome. Study-level findings and limits: The study's TCR sequencing and HLA analysis covered a relatively small number of individuals, and the study acknowledged this.

The TCR sequence derives from a human donor with multiple sclerosis. The chain employs TRBV30 and TRBJ1-1; D remains unclear. Sequencing input: CD4+ T cells from PBMCs. The DNA of the CDR3 is TGTGCCTGGGCGGTAACTGAAGCTTTCTTT. Amino acid sequence: CAWAVTEAFF.